The present entry profiles one T cell receptor beta chain with its context. Its specificity is not known. Trimming cost V 3 bases and J 7 bases; bases outside gene matches: 13. CDR1 and CDR2 (germline): SGHDT, YYEEEE. The CDR3 runs 17 residues. This sample is drawn from a study of ipilimumab plus nivolumab after autologous stem cell transplantation. The wider study: Median doses per patient: about five ipilimumab, roughly 8 nivolumab. The DLBCL cohort had primary refractory and relapsed disease, with 18-month progression-free survival of approximately 83% and 30%.

Patients got 3 mg/kg IV nivolumab weeks 1, 4, 7, 10, then biweekly through week 26. Whole-study findings and limits: Authors suggest TCR repertoire, Treg phenotype and gut microbiota support further study.

Profiled with immunoSEQ multiplex PCR; TCRdb holds only in-frame clones, not every one. The sample carries about 84,000 clones, 65% to 85% recorded once. Specimen: PBMCs, collected in a trial of ipilimumab plus nivolumab as post-transplant consolidation. The rearrangement uses TRBV5-6 and TRBJ1-6, with 7 bases matching TRBD1. The source of this sequence is a male donor with diffuse large B-cell lymphoma. CDR3 region: CASSWGRGGAGNSPLHF. The CDR3 DNA reads TGTGCCAGCAGCTGGGGGAGAGGGGGCGCAGGAAATTCACCCCTCCACTTT. The full variable domain, in which reference TRBV5-6 and TRBJ1-6 provide the parts outside the CDR3, is DAGVTQSPTHLIKTRGQQVTLRCSPKSGHDTVSWYQQALGQGPQFIFQYYEEEERQRGNFPDRFSGHQFPNYSSELNVNALLLGDSALYLCASSWGRGGAGNSPLHFGNGTRLTVT.